This entry lists 9 T cell receptor beta chains sequenced from one sample in a study of response to subunit inactivated influenza vaccine. TCRdb re-called the RT-PCR reads through MiXCR, storing one row per CDR3 protein. The sample records 650,000 to 800,000 distinct CDR3 sequences, over 11% being singletons. The material sequenced was PBMCs from blood, taken approximately 15 days before vaccination. The receptors originated from a man over 45 who received an inactivated influenza vaccine.

This clonotype was recorded a few times. The germline gene is not matched at one end of the junction; a read error may be the cause. V gene TRBV25-1 combines with J gene TRBJ1-1, with D unclear. Germline-derived CDR1 and CDR2 are MGHDK and SYGVNS. The CDR3 is made up of 10 amino acids. The CDR3 DNA reads TGTGCCAGCAGTGGTCCGGGTTTCGTCTTT. It specifies CASSGPGFVF.

CDR3 DNA: TGTGCCAGCAGTCCGCGGGGGGGAAGGGAGACCCAGTACTTC. Encoded protein: CASSPRGGRETQYF. The genes are TRBV6-2 or TRBV6-3 and TRBJ2-5; TRBD2 matches 9 bases. Germline assignment: CDR1 MNHEY and CDR2 SVGEGT. V was clipped by 5 bases and J by 5 bases; unmatched bases: 6. The CDR3 has 14 residues.

V is TRBV5-1 and J is TRBJ2-5; 9 bases agree with TRBD1. V trimming: 3 bases; J trimming: 1 base; junction bases outside the gene matches: 4. The germline V gene has CDR1 SGHRS and CDR2 YFSETQ. The CDR3 covers 15 residues. The CDR3 spells CASSSGTGFQETQYF. CDR3 nucleotide sequence: TGCGCCAGCAGCTCCGGGACAGGGTTCCAAGAGACCCAGTACTTC.

This clonotype was found a few times. The V call is TRBV9, the J call TRBJ1-4, with TRBD1 as a possible D gene (5 bases). Per the germline V gene, CDR1 is SGDLS and CDR2 is YYNGEE. The CDR3 totals 14 residues. V dropped 0 bases and J dropped 5 bases, with 8 bases sitting between them. This chain's CDR3 is CASSVEAGNEKLFF. The CDR3 DNA reads as TGTGCCAGCAGCGTAGAGGCAGGGAATGAAAAACTGTTTTTT.

V is TRBV12-3 or TRBV12-4 and J is TRBJ2-3; D not resolved. The CDR3 covers 15 residues. V lost 7 bases and J lost 2, with 16 bases in between. The CDR3 loop is CASKRSNVNTDTQYF. In DNA form, the CDR3 reads TGTGCCAGCAAAAGATCCAATGTAAACACAGATACGCAGTATTTT.

J is TRBJ2-7 and V is TRBV6-1, with 9 bases matching TRBD1. The V and J ends lost 8 bases and 2 bases, in that order; junction bases with no gene match: 7. Germline V lookup: CDR1 MNHNS, CDR2 SASEGT. This CDR3 region has 14 residues. CDR3 sequence: CASGRTGVAYEQYF. The CDR3 coding sequence is TGTGCCAGCGGACGGACAGGGGTCGCCTACGAGCAGTACTTC.

This chain uses TRBV11-2 with TRBJ2-1; tentatively, D is TRBD1 (5 bases). The CDR3 spans 14 residues. Germline V lookup: CDR1 SGHAT, CDR2 FQNNGV. V was cut by 0 bases and J by 4 bases, with 7 bases left in between. Here the CDR3 reads CASSLDQGYNEQFF. In DNA form, the CDR3 reads TGTGCCAGCAGCTTAGACCAGGGTTACAATGAGCAGTTCTTC.

The chain couples TRBV20-1 to TRBJ2-7, with 7 positions matching TRBD1. J was trimmed by 5 bases and V by 7 bases; bases with no gene match: 17. The CDR3 totals 15 residues. Germline assignment: CDR1 DFQATT and CDR2 SNEGSKA (reference sequence). The DNA for the CDR3 is TGCAGTGTTACACGCCGCCCCGACAGGGTCAACGAGCAGTACTTC. It specifies CSVTRRPDRVNEQYF.

The chain joins TRBV7-3 to TRBJ2-1, with 9 bases lining up with TRBD2. The V segment lost 5 bases and the J segment 9 bases; nucleotides outside the gene matches: 11. This CDR3 has 15 residues. Germline assignment: CDR1 SGHTA and CDR2 FQGTGA. CDR3 DNA: TGTGCCAGCAGCGACAGGACTAGCGCCGTCGGTGAGCAGTTCTTC. Its protein product is CASSDRTSAVGEQFF.